A single sample is the source of the 21 T cell receptor beta chains below, sequenced in a study of T-cell reconstitution after alpha-beta-depleted transplantation in children. Preparing the TCRbeta library involved the use of unique molecular identifiers. TCRdb re-called the PCR reads with MiXCR, one entry per CDR3 protein. The sample yields about 900,000 distinct CDR3 sequences, about 26% seen once. This sample comprised PBMCs, mostly from graft donor cells, obtained 360 days after TCRalphabeta/CD19-depleted stem cell transplant. The receptors shown here come from a boy younger than two who had a stem cell transplant for SCID, so the T cells may come from the graft donor.

Comments on this clonotype: No conserved phenylalanine or tryptophan ends this CDR3, so it is likely a read error. The rearrangement links TRBV4-1 to TRBJ1-5, with D maybe TRBD1 (5 bases). Germline CDR1 reads MGHRA; CDR2 reads YSYEKL. The CDR3 extends over 15 amino acids. Deletions cut 3 bases from V and 0 bases from J, with 9 bases between. The CDR3 DNA follows: TGCGCCAGCAGCCAGGGACCCTATAGCAATCAGCCCCAGCATTGT. This sequence encodes CASSQGPYSNQPQHC.

This clonotype was seen a few times. The rearrangement links TRBV11-2 to TRBJ2-2; 16 nucleotides agree with TRBD2. Germline CDR1 and CDR2: SGHAT and FQNNGV. The V segment lost 1 base and the J segment 3 bases; nucleotides outside the gene matches: 2. There are 18 residues in the CDR3. CDR3 bases: TGTGCCAGCAGCTTAGTGGGACTAGCGGGGGGGCACACCGGGGAGCTGTTTTTT. Amino acids: CASSLVGLAGGHTGELFF. The entire variable domain, with the rest obtained from reference TRBV11-2 and TRBJ2-2, is as follows: EAGVAQSPRYKIIEKRQSVAFWCNPISGHATLYWYQQILGQGPKLLIQFQNNGVVDDSQLPKDRFSAERLKGVDSTLKIQPAKLEDSAVYLCASSLVGLAGGHTGELFFGEGSRLTVL.

The chain links TRBV15 to TRBJ2-7, with a tentative D call TRBD2 (5 bases). The CDR3 contains 15 residues. Per the germline V gene, CDR1 is LNHNV and CDR2 is YYDKDF (reference sequence). V lost 0 bases to trimming and J lost 5 bases, with 14 bases between them. The CDR3 reads CATSRERAKRHEQYF. In DNA form, the CDR3 reads TGTGCCACCAGCAGAGAGAGGGCTAAACGGCACGAGCAGTACTTC.

This clonotype occurred a few times. The chain couples TRBV29-1 to TRBJ2-7; D not certain. Germline V lookup: CDR1 SQVTM, CDR2 ANQGSEA. The CDR3 is 14 residues long. Trimming shortened V by 2 bases and J by 0 bases, and 11 bases separated the two germline ends. The chain's CDR3 is CSVEFGSSSYEQYF. The DNA for the CDR3 is TGCAGCGTTGAATTCGGTTCGAGCTCCTACGAGCAGTACTTC.

This sequence joins TRBV7-9 and TRBJ2-3; no reliable D call. The length of the CDR3 is 12 residues. V was cut by 5 bases and J by 6 bases, with 9 bases left in between. Germline CDR1 and CDR2: SEHNR and FQNEAQ (reference sequence). The CDR3 sequence is CASSIRSDTQYF. The CDR3 bases are TGTGCCAGCAGCATTCGCTCCGATACGCAGTATTTT.

V and J are TRBV7-2 and TRBJ2-1; a possible D gene is TRBD2 (5 bases). The CDR3 length is 15 residues. V was clipped by 4 bases and J by 6 bases, with 16 bases between them. CDR1 SGHTA and CDR2 FQGNSA come from the germline V gene. The CDR3 DNA follows: TGTGCCAGCAGCTCCCCCCGCAGCGGTCTCAATGAGCAGTTCTTC. Encoded protein: CASSSPRSGLNEQFF. Looking up the rest from reference TRBV7-2 and TRBJ2-1 gives the full variable domain: GAGVSQSPSNKVTEKGKDVELRCDPISGHTALYWYRQSLGQGLEFLIYFQGNSAPDKSGLPSDRFSAERTGGSVSTLTIQRTQQEDSAVYLCASSSPRSGLNEQFFGPGTRLTVL.

As DNA, the CDR3 is TGTGCCAGCAGCCCCCGGGCAGGGACGAAGACAGATACGCAGTATTTT. This encodes CASSPRAGTKTDTQYF. The J gene is TRBJ2-3, the V gene TRBV12-3 or TRBV12-4; D tentatively reads TRBD1 or TRBD2 (5 bases each). The CDR3 covers 16 residues. V was shortened by 6 bases and J by 3 bases, with 19 bases between the two germline ends.

The chain is built from TRBV27 and TRBJ1-4; 9 bases are a match to TRBD1. Germline trimming cut 5 bases from V and 8 bases from J; bases unmatched to any gene: 12. There are 16 residues in the CDR3. CDR1 is MNHEY and CDR2 is SMNVEV in the germline V gene (reference sequence). CDR3 in amino acids: CASSPLRGQGSEKLFF. CDR3 nucleotide sequence: TGTGCCAGCAGTCCTCTTCGGGGACAGGGTTCGGAAAAACTGTTTTTT.

This clonotype was found a few times. The gene calls are TRBV7-6 and TRBJ2-3; 9 bases map to TRBD2. Germline lookup yields CDR1 SGHVS and CDR2 FNYEAQ. CDR3 size: 15 residues. The trim removed 6 bases at V and 3 bases at J, leaving 7 bases unmatched. The CDR3 DNA reads TGTGCCAGCAGTTATGGCGGGGGGGAAACAGATACGCAGTATTTT. Its protein is CASSYGGGETDTQYF.

This chain uses TRBV12-3 or TRBV12-4 with TRBJ2-1; D gene ambiguous. This CDR3 spans 12 amino acids. The V and J ends lost 6 bases and 4 bases respectively, with 7 bases between them. The CDR3 loop reads CASRWRYNEQFF. The DNA for the CDR3 is TGTGCCAGCAGGTGGCGATACAATGAGCAGTTCTTC.

The rearrangement joins TRBV5-1 to TRBJ1-1, with TRBD1 matching 9 bases. CDR1 SGHRS and CDR2 YFSETQ come from the germline V gene. V lost 7 bases to trimming and J lost 0 bases; unmatched junction nucleotides: 13. There are 17 residues in the CDR3. CDR3 residues: CASGQGTGIVMNTEAFF. DNA for the CDR3: TGCGCCAGCGGACAGGGGACAGGGATAGTCATGAACACTGAAGCTTTCTTT.

This clonotype was counted between two and nine times. The rearrangement links TRBV20-1 to TRBJ1-1, with 9 bases identical to TRBD1. Germline V gene sequence: CDR1 DFQATT, CDR2 SNEGSKA (reference sequence). The CDR3 consists of 15 residues. Trimming cost V 3 bases and J 4 bases; bases outside gene matches: 9. The CDR3 bases are TGCAGTGCTAGTGAACAGGGGGCTTCTGGCACTGAAGCTTTCTTT. This encodes CSASEQGASGTEAFF.

Only one count was recorded for this clonotype. A junction end diverges from the germline sequence, so it may reflect a read error. The chain combines TRBV19 with TRBJ2-1, with 9 bases lining up with TRBD2. Germline V gene lookup returns CDR1 LNHDA and CDR2 SQIVND (reference sequence). This CDR3 is 14 amino acids long. The CDR3 DNA follows: TGTGTCAGTAGCGGGGGCGGCTCCTACAATGAGCAGTTCTTC. Its translation: CVSSGGGSYNEQFF.

The rearrangement joins TRBV20-1 to TRBJ2-2, with D tentatively TRBD1 or TRBD2 (5 bases each). This CDR3 is 15 amino acids long. V dropped 2 bases and J dropped 6 bases, with 16 bases sitting between them. Germline assignment: CDR1 DFQATT and CDR2 SNEGSKA (reference sequence). The CDR3 reads CSARPGPLMSGELFF. The CDR3, as DNA: TGCAGTGCTAGACCGGGACCGCTTATGTCCGGGGAGCTGTTTTTT.

The J gene is TRBJ2-1, the V gene TRBV28, with 12 bases that match TRBD2. Germline V lookup: CDR1 MDHEN, CDR2 SYDVKM. J gave up 10 bases and V 4 bases, and 11 bases lay outside the gene matches. The CDR3 has 16 amino acids. The DNA for the CDR3 is TGTGCCAGCAGTTCGATACTAGCGGGGGGCAGGACGGAGCAGTTCTTC. Its translation is CASSSILAGGRTEQFF.

The J gene is TRBJ2-1, the V gene TRBV20-1; the match to TRBD2 covers 7 bases. Germline loops: CDR1 DFQATT, CDR2 SNEGSKA (reference sequence). After removal of 4 bases from V and 0 bases from J, the junction contained 12 bases not matched to a gene. The CDR3 runs 17 residues. The DNA for the CDR3 is TGCAGTGCTACAATACACGCAGCGGGGAACTCCTACAATGAGCAGTTCTTC. Residues: CSATIHAAGNSYNEQFF.

This chain joins TRBV12-3 or TRBV12-4 and TRBJ1-6, with D tentatively TRBD1 (5 bases). There are 15 residues in the CDR3. Trimming took off 7 bases at V and 8 bases at J, with 18 bases between the two ends. The CDR3 reads CASTFSRDGDSPLHF. Here the CDR3 DNA reads TGTGCCAGCACCTTTTCCCGGGACGGCGATTCACCCCTCCACTTT.

The V and J genes are TRBV4-3 and TRBJ2-2, with D possibly matching TRBD2 (5 bases). V was trimmed by 3 bases and J by 9 bases, leaving 11 bases between them. The CDR3 spans 13 residues. The germline V gene encodes CDR1 LGHNA and CDR2 YSLEER. The CDR3 region is CASSHRTGRELFF. Written as DNA, the CDR3 is TGCGCCAGCAGCCACCGGACCGGGAGGGAGCTGTTTTTT.

This clonotype was observed once. The CDR3 loop is CSVDTQVGETQYF. The CDR3 DNA reads TGCAGCGTTGATACACAAGTGGGAGAGACCCAGTACTTC. The chain employs TRBV29-1 and TRBJ2-5, with D unclear. This CDR3 spans 13 amino acids. The V end lost 3 bases, the J end lost 4 bases, and 12 bases lay between the germline ends. The germline gives CDR1 SQVTM, CDR2 ANQGSEA.

The J gene is TRBJ2-3, the V gene TRBV11-2; TRBD2 is a possible D gene (5 bases). This CDR3 spans 17 amino acids. Germline V gene sequence: CDR1 SGHAT, CDR2 FQNNGV. V gave up 5 bases and J gave up 1 base, with 19 bases separating them. CDR3 residues: CASSRPKEVVGTDTQYF. CDR3 nucleotide sequence: TGTGCCAGCAGCCGCCCGAAGGAGGTCGTGGGCACAGATACGCAGTATTTT.

The chain recombines TRBV20-1 with TRBJ2-2; 8 bases are a match to TRBD2. Germline-derived CDR1 and CDR2 are DFQATT and SNEGSKA (reference sequence). CDR3 size: 16 residues. J gave up 3 bases and V 2 bases, and 8 bases lay outside the gene matches. The CDR3 loop is CSARRSGTRDTGELFF. CDR3 nucleotides: TGCAGTGCTAGACGTTCCGGGACTAGGGACACCGGGGAGCTGTTTTTT.